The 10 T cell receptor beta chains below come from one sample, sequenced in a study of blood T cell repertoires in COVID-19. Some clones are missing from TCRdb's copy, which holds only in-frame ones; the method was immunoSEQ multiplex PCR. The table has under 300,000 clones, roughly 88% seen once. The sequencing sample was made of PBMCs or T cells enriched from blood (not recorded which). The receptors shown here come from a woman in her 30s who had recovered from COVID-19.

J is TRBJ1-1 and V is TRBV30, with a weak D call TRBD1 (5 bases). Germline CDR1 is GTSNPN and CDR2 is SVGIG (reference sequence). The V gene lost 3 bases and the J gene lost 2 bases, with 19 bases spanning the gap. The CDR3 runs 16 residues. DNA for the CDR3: TGTGCCTGGAGGGAACTTCGACGGACACAAAACACTGAAGCTTTCTTT. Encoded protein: CAWRELRRTQNTEAFF.

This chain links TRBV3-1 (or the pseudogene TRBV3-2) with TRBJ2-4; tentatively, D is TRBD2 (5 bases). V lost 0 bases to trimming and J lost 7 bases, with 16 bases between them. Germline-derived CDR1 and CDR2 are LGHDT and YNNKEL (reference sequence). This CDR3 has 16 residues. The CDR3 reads CASSQDGRGVGNIQYF. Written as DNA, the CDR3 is TGTGCCAGCAGCCAAGACGGTCGGGGAGTCGGGAACATTCAGTACTTC.

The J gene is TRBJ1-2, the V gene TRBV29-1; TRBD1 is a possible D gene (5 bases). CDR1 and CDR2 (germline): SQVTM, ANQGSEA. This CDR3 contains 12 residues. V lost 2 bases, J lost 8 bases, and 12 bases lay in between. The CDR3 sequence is CSVERGAKGYTF. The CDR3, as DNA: TGCAGCGTTGAAAGGGGCGCGAAAGGCTACACCTTC.

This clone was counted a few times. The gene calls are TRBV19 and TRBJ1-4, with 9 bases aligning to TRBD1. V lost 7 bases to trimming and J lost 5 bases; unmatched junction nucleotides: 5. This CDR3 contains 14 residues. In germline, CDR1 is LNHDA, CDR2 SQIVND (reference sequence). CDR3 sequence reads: CASNRGQGNEKLFF. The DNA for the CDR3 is TGTGCCAGTAACAGGGGACAGGGAAATGAAAAACTGTTTTTT.

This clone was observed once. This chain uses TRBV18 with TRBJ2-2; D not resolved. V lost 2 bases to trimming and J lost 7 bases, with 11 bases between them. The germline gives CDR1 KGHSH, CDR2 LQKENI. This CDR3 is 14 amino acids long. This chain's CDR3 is CASSPSHPGGELFF. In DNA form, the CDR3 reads TGTGCCAGCTCACCAAGCCATCCCGGCGGGGAGCTGTTTTTT.

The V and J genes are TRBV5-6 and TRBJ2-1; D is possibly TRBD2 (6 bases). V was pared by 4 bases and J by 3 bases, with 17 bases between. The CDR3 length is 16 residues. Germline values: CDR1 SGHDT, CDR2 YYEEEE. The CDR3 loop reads CASSALALGVYNEQFF. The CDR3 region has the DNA TGTGCCAGCAGCGCTCTAGCGTTGGGAGTCTACAATGAGCAGTTCTTC.

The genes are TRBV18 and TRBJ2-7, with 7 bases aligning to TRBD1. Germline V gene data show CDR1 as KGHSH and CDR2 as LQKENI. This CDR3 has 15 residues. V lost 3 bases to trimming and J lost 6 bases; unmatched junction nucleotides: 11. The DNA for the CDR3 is TGTGCCAGCTCACCGCTCGGGACAGCTAATCCCGAGCAGTACTTC. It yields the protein CASSPLGTANPEQYF.

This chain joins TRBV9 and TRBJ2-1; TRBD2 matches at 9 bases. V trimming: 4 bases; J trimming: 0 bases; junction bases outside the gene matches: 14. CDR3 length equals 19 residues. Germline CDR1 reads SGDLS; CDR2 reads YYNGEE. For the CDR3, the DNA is TGTGCCAGCAGCCGCGGGGGGGCCCAACTTCTGAGCTCCTACAATGAGCAGTTCTTC. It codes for CASSRGGAQLLSSYNEQFF. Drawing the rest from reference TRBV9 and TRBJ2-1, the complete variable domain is DSGVTQTPKHLITATGQRVTLRCSPRSGDLSVYWYQQSLDQGLQFLIQYYNGEERAKGNILERFSAQQFPDLHSELNLSSLELGDSALYFCASSRGGAQLLSSYNEQFFGPGTRLTVL.

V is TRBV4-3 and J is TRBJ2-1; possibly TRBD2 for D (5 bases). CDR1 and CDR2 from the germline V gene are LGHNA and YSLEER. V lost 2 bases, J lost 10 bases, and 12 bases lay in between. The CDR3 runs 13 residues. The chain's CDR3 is CASSQRVGGEQFF. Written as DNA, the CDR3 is TGCGCCAGCAGCCAAAGAGTCGGCGGGGAGCAGTTCTTC.

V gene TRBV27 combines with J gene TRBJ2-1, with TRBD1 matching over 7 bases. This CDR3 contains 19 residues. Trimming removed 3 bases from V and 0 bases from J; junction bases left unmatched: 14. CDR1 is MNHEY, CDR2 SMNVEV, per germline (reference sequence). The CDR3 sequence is CASSFRPPRQGSSYNEQFF. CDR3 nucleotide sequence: TGTGCCAGCAGTTTCCGCCCCCCCCGACAGGGTAGCTCCTACAATGAGCAGTTCTTC.